This T cell receptor (beta chain) came from a study of T-cell reconstitution after alpha-beta-depleted transplantation in children. Study-wide results and caveats: When one year had passed after transplant, most T-cell counts and diversity came from newly produced T cells. As was reported, about two months after transplant, alpha-beta T cells came from several hundred expanded graft clones.

This sample's TCRbeta library carried unique molecular identifier barcodes. TCRdb used MiXCR to reprocess the PCR reads, holding one entry per CDR3 protein. Of around 72,000 distinct CDR3 sequences listed, around 4.7% are singletons. CDR1 is SGHRS, CDR2 YFSETQ, per germline. V gave up 4 bases and J gave up 0 bases, with 14 bases separating them. This CDR3 is 17 amino acids long. This clonotype was observed at least ten times. Its specificity is not known. This receptor was obtained from a boy in the first two years of life who had a stem cell transplant for acute myeloid leukemia, so the T cells may come from the graft donor. The chain combines TRBV5-1 with TRBJ1-6; maybe TRBD1 (5 bases). The sample was PBMCs, mostly from graft donor cells, taken 180 days after TCRalphabeta/CD19-depleted stem cell transplant. In DNA form, the CDR3 reads TGCGCCAGCAGCCTGGGACGTACGATCTCCTATAATTCACCCCTCCACTTT. It yields the protein CASSLGRTISYNSPLHF.